This T cell receptor (beta chain) was sequenced for a study of T cells in localized non-small cell lung cancer. TCRdb's table, derived via immunoSEQ multiplex PCR, lists solely in-frame clones and lacks some. The sample contains 40,000 to 55,000 clones, about four fifths of which appear only once. Worth noting for this clone: The antigen remains unidentified.

Points from the study as a whole: Among the top 100 tumor clones, a median around 50 appeared in adjacent lung.

Sample: peripheral blood mononuclear cells, taken before any cancer treatment. The clonotype originates from a man aged 35 to 69 with stage III lung adenocarcinoma.

Here the CDR3 reads CASSLHRVLAYEQYF. The CDR3 bases are TGTGCCAGCAGCTTACACAGGGTGTTGGCGTACGAGCAGTACTTC. The chain carries TRBV5-8 and TRBJ2-7, with D tentatively TRBD1 (6 bases). Between the trimmed V and J ends, which lost 2 bases and 4 bases, there was a span of 16 bases. Germline V gene lookup returns CDR1 SGHTS and CDR2 YDEGEE. The CDR3 consists of 15 residues.